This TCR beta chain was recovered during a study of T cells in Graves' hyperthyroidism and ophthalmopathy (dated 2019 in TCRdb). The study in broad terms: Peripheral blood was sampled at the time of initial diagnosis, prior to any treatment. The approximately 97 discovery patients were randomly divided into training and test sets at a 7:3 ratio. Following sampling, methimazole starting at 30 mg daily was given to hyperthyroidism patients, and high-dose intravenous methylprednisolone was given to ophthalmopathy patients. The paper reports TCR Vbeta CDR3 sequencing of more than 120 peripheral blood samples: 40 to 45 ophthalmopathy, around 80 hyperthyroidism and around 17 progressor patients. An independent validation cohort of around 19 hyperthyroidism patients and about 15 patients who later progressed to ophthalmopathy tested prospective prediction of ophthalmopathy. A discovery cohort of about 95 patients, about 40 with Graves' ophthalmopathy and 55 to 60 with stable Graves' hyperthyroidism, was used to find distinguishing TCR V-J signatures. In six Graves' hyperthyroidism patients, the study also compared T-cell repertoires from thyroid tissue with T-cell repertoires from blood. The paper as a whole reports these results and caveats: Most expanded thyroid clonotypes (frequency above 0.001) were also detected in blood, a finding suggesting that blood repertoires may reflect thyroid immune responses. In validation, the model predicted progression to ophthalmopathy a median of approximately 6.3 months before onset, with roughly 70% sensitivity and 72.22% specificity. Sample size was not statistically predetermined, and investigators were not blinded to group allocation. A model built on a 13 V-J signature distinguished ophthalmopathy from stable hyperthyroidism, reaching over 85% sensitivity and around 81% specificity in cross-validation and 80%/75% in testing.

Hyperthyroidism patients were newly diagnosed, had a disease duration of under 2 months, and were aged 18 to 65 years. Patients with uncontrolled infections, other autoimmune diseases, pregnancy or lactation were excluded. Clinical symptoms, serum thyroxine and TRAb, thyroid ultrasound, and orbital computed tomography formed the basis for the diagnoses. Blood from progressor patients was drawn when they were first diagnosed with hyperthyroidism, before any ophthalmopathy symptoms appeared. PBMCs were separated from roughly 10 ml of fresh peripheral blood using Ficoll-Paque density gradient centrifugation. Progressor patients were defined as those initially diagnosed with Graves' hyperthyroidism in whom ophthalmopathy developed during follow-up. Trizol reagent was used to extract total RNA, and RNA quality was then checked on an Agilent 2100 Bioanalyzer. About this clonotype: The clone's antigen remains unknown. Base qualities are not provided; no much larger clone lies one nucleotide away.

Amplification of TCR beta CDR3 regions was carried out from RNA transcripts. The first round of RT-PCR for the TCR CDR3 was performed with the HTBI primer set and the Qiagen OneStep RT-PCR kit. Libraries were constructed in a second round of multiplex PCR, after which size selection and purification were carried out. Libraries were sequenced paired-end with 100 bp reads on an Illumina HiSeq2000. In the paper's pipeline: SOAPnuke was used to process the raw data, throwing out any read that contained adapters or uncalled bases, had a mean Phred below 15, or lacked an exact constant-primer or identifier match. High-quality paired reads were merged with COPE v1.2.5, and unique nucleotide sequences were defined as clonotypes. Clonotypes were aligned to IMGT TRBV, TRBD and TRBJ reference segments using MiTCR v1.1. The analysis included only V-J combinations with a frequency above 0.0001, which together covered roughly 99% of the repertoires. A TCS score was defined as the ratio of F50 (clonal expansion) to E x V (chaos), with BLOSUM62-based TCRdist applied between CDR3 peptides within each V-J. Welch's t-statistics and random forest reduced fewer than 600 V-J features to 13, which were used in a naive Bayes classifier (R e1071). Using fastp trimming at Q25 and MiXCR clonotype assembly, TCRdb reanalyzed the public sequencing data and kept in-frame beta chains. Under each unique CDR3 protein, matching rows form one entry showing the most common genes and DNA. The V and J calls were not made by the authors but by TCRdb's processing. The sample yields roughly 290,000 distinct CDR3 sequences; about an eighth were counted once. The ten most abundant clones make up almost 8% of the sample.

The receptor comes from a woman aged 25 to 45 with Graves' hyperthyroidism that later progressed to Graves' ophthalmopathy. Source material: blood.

For the CDR3, the sequence is CASSQEGPTNEKLFF. The nucleotides are TGTGCCAGCAGCCAAGAGGGACCAACTAATGAAAAACTGTTTTTT. The sequence is built from TRBV3-2 and TRBJ1-4; the DNA was not compared with TRBD1, the D call given in the table. TRBV3-2 is tagged as a pseudogene. Inclusive of the bounding cysteine and phenylalanine, the CDR3 is 15 residues long. The sequence is cut down to CDR3 DNA, 45 bases in frame from base 1.